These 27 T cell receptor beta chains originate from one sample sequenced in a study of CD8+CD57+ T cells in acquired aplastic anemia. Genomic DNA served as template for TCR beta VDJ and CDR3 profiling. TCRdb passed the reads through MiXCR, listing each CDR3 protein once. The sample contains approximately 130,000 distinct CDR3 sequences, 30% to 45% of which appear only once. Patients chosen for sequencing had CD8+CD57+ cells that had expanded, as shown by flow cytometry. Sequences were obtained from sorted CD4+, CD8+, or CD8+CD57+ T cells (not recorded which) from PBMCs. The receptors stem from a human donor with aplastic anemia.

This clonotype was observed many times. The CDR3 nucleotides are TGTGCCAGCAGGCCGACAGGGAGCCCTGAAGCTTTCTTT. It translates to CASRPTGSPEAFF. This chain connects TRBV7-9 to TRBJ1-1; 7 nucleotides line up with TRBD1. The CDR3 is 13 amino acids. With V trimmed by 6 bases and J by 6 bases, 7 bases remained unmatched. The germline V gene has CDR1 SEHNR and CDR2 FQNEAQ (reference sequence).

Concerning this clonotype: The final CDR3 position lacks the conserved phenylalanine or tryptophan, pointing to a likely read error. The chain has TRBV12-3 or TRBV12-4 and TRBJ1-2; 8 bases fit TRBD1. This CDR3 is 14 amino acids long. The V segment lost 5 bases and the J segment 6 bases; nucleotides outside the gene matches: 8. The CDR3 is CASSPGQDLNGYTL. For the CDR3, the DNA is TGTGCCAGCAGTCCGGGACAGGATTTAAATGGCTACACCCTC.

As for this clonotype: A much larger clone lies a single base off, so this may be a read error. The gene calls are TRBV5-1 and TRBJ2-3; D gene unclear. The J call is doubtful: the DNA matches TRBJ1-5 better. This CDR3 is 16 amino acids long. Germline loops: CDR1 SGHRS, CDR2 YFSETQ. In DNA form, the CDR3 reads TGCGCCAGCAGCTTACCCGGGCGGCCTAGCACAGATACGCAGCATTTT. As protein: CASSLPGRPSTDTQHF.

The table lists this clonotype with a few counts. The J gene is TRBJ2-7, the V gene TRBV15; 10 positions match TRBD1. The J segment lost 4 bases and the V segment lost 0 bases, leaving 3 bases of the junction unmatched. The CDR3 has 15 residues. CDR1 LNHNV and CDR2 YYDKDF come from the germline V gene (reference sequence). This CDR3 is CATSRDRTGGYEQYF. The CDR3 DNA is TGTGCCACCAGCAGAGATAGGACAGGGGGGTACGAGCAGTACTTC.

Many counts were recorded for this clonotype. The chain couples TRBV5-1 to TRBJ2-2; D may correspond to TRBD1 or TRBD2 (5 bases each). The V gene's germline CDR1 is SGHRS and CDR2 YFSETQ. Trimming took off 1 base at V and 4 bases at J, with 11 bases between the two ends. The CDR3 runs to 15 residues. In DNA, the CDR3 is TGCGCCAGCAGCTTGATAGGGGACGGCACCGGGGAGCTGTTTTTT. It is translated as CASSLIGDGTGELFF.

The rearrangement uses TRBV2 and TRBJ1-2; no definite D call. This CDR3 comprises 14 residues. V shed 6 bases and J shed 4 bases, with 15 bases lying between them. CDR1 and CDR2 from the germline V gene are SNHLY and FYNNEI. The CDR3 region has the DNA TGTGCCAGCAGCCGAGACCCCGGAGGCTATGGCTACACCTTC. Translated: CASSRDPGGYGYTF.

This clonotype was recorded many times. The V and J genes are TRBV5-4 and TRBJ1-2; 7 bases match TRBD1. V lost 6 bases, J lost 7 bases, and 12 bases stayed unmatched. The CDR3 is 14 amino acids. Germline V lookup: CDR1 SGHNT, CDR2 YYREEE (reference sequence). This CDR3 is CASKDEKGGSGYTF. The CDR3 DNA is TGTGCCAGCAAGGATGAGAAAGGGGGCTCTGGCTACACCTTC. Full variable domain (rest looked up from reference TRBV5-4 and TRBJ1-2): ETGVTQSPTHLIKTRGQQVTLRCSSQSGHNTVSWYQQALGQGPQFIFQYYREEENGRGNFPPRFSGLQFPNYSSELNVNALELDDSALYLCASKDEKGGSGYTFGSGTRLTVV.

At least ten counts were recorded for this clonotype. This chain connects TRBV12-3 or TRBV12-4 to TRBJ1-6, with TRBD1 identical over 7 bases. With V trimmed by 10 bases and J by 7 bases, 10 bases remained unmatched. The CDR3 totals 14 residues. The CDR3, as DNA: TGTGCCATCCGGACCGGGACAGTGAATTCACCCCTCCACTTT. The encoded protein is CAIRTGTVNSPLHF.

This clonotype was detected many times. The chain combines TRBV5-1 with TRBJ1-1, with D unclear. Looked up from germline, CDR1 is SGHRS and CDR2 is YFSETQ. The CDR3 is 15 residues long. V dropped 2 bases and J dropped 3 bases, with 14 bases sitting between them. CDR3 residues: CASSFYRTGDTEAFF. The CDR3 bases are TGCGCCAGCAGCTTTTATCGGACGGGTGACACTGAAGCTTTCTTT.

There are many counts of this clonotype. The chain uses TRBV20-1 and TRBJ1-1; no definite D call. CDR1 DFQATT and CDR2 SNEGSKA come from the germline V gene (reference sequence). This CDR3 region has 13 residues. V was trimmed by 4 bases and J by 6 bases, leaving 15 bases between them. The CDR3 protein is CSAKTGIQPEAFF. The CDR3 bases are TGCAGTGCTAAAACGGGGATTCAACCTGAAGCTTTCTTT.

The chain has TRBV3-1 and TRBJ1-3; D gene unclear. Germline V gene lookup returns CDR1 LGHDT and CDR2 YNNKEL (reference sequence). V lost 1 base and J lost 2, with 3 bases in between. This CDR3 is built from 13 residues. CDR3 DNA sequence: TGTGCCAGCAGCCAAGGAGCTGGAAACACCATATATTTT. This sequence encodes CASSQGAGNTIYF.

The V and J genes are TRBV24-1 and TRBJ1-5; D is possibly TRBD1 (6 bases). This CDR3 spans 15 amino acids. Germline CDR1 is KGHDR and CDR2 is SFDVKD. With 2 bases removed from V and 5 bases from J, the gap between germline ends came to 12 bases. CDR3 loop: CATSDYDRTYQPQHF. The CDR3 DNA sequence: TGTGCCACCAGTGATTATGACAGGACCTATCAGCCCCAGCATTTT.

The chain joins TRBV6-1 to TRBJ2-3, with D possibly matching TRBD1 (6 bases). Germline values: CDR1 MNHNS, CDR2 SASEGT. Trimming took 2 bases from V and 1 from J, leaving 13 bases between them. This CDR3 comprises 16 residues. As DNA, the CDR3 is TGTGCCAGCAGTGAATACACAGGGTTGGGCACAGATACGCAGTATTTT. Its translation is CASSEYTGLGTDTQYF.

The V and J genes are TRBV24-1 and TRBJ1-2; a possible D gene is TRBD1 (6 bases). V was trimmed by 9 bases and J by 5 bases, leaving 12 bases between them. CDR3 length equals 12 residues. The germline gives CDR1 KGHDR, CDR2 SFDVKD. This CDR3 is CATQDSLYGYTF. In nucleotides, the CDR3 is TGTGCCACCCAGGACAGCTTGTATGGCTACACCTTC.

This CDR3 is CASTYIAGGSDEQFF. The CDR3 DNA sequence: TGTGCCAGTACTTATATAGCGGGAGGCTCGGATGAGCAGTTCTTC. V usage is TRBV19 and J usage is TRBJ2-1; 10 bases line up with TRBD2. This CDR3 has 15 amino acids. V lost 7 bases to trimming and J lost 8 bases; unmatched junction nucleotides: 11. Germline V gene lookup returns CDR1 LNHDA and CDR2 SQIVND (reference sequence).

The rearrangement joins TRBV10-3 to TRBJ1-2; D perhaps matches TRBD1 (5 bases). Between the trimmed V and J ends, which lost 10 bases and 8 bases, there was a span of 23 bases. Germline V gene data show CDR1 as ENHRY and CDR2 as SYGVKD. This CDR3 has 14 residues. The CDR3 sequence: CATLPPQTNRGYTF. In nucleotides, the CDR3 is TGTGCCACCCTACCGCCACAAACGAACAGGGGCTACACCTTC.

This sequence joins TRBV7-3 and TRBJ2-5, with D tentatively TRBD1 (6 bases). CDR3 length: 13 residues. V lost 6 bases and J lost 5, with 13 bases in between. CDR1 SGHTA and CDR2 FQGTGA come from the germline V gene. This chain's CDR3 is CASSPGEWETQYF. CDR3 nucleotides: TGTGCCAGCAGTCCAGGGGAATGGGAGACCCAGTACTTC.

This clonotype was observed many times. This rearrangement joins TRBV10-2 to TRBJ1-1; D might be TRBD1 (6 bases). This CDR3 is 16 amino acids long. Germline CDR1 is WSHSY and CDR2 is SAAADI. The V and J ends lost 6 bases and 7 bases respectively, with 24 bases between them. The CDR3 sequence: CASREEGTPRDGEAFF. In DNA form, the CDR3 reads TGCGCCAGCAGGGAGGAAGGGACACCCCGTGACGGTGAAGCTTTCTTT.

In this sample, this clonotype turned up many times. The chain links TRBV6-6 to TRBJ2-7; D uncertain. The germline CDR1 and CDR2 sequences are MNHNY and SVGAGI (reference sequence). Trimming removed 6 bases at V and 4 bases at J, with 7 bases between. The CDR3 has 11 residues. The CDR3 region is CASRVGYEQYF. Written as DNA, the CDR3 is TGTGCCAGCAGGGTGGGTTACGAGCAGTACTTC.

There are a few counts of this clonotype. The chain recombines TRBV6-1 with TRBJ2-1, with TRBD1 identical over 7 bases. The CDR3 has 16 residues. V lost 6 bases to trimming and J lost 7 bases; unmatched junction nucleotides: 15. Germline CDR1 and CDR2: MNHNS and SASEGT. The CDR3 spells CASSQSDRTGSNEQFF. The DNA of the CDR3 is TGTGCCAGCAGCCAGTCCGATAGGACAGGCTCTAATGAGCAGTTCTTC.

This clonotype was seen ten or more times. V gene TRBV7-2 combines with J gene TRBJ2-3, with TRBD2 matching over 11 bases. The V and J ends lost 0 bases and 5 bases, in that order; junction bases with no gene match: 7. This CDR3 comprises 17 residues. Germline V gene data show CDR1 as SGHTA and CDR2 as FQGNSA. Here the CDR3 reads CASSLARLAGGLDTQYF. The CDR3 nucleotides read TGTGCCAGCAGCTTAGCGAGGCTAGCGGGGGGTTTAGATACGCAGTATTTT.

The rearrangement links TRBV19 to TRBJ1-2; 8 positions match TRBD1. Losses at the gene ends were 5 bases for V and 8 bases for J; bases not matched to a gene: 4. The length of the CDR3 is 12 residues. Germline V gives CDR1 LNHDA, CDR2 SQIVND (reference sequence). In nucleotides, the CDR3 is TGTGCCAGTAGTGTACGACAGGGGGGCTACACCTTC. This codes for CASSVRQGGYTF.

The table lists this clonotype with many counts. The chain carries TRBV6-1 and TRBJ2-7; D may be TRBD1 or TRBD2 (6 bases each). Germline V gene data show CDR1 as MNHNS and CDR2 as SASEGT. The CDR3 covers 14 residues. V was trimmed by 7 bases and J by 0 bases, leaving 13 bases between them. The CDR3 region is CASTLGGSSYEQYV. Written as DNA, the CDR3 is TGTGCCAGCACCTTAGGGGGGAGCTCCTACGAGCAGTACGTC.

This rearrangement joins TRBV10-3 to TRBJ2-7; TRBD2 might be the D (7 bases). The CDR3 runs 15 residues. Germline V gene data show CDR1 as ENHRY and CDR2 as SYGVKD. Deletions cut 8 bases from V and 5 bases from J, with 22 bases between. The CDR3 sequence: CAIGGGTPSDNEQYV. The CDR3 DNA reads TGTGCCATCGGGGGGGGGACACCCTCGGACAACGAGCAGTACGTC.

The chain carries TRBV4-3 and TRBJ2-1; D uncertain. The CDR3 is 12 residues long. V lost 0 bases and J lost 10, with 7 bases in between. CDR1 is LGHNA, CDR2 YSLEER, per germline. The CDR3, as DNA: TGCGCCAGCAGCCAAGACTACTGGGAGCAGTTCTTC. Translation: CASSQDYWEQFF.

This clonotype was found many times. The CDR3 coding sequence is TGTGCCAGCAGCCCGGGAGGGCTATCCAACTATGGCTACACCTTC. The encoded protein is CASSPGGLSNYGYTF. The gene calls are TRBV6-1 and TRBJ1-2, with D unclear. The CDR3 is 15 residues long. With 6 bases removed from V and 2 bases from J, the gap between germline ends came to 16 bases. Germline loops: CDR1 MNHNS, CDR2 SASEGT.

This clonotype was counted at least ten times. In DNA, the CDR3 is TGTGCCACACTCCCCCGGGACTCAGATACGCAGTATTTT. Protein sequence: CATLPRDSDTQYF. The rearrangement uses TRBV10-3 and TRBJ2-3; the D gene is possibly TRBD2 (6 bases). This CDR3 has 13 residues. V shed 10 bases and J shed 4 bases, with 15 bases lying between them. CDR1 ENHRY and CDR2 SYGVKD come from the germline V gene.